The 15 T cell receptor beta chains in this list originate from one sample, sequenced in a study of CD8+CD57+ T cells in acquired aplastic anemia. The use of genomic DNA as template underpinned the TCR beta VDJ and CDR3 profiling. MiXCR, run by TCRdb on the reads, gives a single entry per CDR3 protein. The sample has about 150,000 distinct CDR3 sequences; around half are singletons. The authors sequenced patients whose flow cytometry had shown CD8+CD57+ cell expansion. The sequenced material came from sorted CD4+, CD8+, or CD8+CD57+ T cells (not recorded which) from PBMCs. These receptors were taken from a human donor with aplastic anemia.

The rearrangement links TRBV9 to TRBJ2-1, with 7 bases lining up with TRBD2. CDR3 size: 16 residues. J gave up 3 bases and V 4 bases, and 10 bases lay outside the gene matches. Germline V gives CDR1 SGDLS, CDR2 YYNGEE. The DNA for the CDR3 is TGTGCCAGCAGCCCCTTATCAGCGGGAAACTACAATGAGCAGTTCTTC. Protein sequence: CASSPLSAGNYNEQFF.

This clonotype was observed many times. This sequence joins TRBV5-1 and TRBJ2-7; D unclear. V was cut by 0 bases and J by 3 bases, with 7 bases left in between. Germline-derived CDR1 and CDR2 are SGHRS and YFSETQ. The CDR3 loop spans 13 amino acids. The CDR3 region is CASSLDQSYEQYF. CDR3 sequence (DNA): TGCGCCAGCAGCTTGGACCAAAGCTACGAGCAGTACTTC.

Concerning this clonotype itself: Compared with germline, one end of the junction differs, possibly owing to a read error. V and J are TRBV7-9 and TRBJ1-1; D perhaps matches TRBD1 (5 bases). CDR1 and CDR2 from the germline V gene are SEHNR and FQNEAQ (reference sequence). This CDR3 contains 15 residues. The CDR3 here is CASSLVGDQNTESFF. The CDR3 DNA follows: TGTGCCAGCAGCTTAGTAGGGGACCAAAACACTGAATCTTTCTTT.

This clonotype was seen repeatedly, ten times or more. J is TRBJ2-1 and V is TRBV7-2, with D unclear. Germline-derived CDR1 and CDR2 are SGHTA and FQGNSA. Trimming took off 2 bases at V and 0 bases at J, with 5 bases between the two ends. The CDR3 is 14 amino acids. The CDR3 coding sequence is TGTGCCAGCAGCTTAATAGGCTCCTACAATGAGCAGTTCTTC. It encodes CASSLIGSYNEQFF.

V and J are TRBV19 and TRBJ1-1, with D possibly being TRBD1 (6 bases). Germline V gene lookup returns CDR1 LNHDA and CDR2 SQIVND (reference sequence). The CDR3 runs 18 residues. V gave up 0 bases and J gave up 1 base, with 18 bases separating them. In DNA, the CDR3 is TGTGCCAGTAGTATAGATCGGACGGCAGGGGCCCAGAACACTGAAGCTTTCTTT. Translating it yields CASSIDRTAGAQNTEAFF.

This clonotype showed up many times. The rearrangement uses TRBV2 and TRBJ1-1; D is perhaps TRBD1 (6 bases). V lost 0 bases, J lost 5 bases, and 19 bases lay in between. Germline CDR1 and CDR2: SNHLY and FYNNEI. This CDR3 contains 17 residues. DNA for the CDR3: TGTGCCAGCAGTGAAGCGCCCCCGAGGGGGGGCGGGACTGAAGCTTTCTTT. It is translated as CASSEAPPRGGGTEAFF.

In its sample, this clonotype was seen many times. The chain recombines TRBV19 with TRBJ1-1, with D uncertain. CDR3 size: 16 residues. Between the trimmed V and J ends, which lost 2 bases and 4 bases, there was a span of 17 bases. Looked up from germline, CDR1 is LNHDA and CDR2 is SQIVND (reference sequence). The DNA of the CDR3 is TGTGCCAGTAGTATAAACTCTTTGGCCCGCGGCACTGAAGCTTTCTTT. Translation: CASSINSLARGTEAFF.

This clonotype came up a few times. The V and J genes are TRBV18 and TRBJ2-5; D remains unclear. Trimming pared 4 bases from V and 5 bases from J, leaving 14 bases between. The CDR3 length is 14 residues. Germline V CDR1 and CDR2: KGHSH, LQKENI. CDR3 sequence reads: CASSLRTVGETQYF. For the CDR3, the DNA is TGTGCCAGCTCACTCCGGACCGTGGGGGAGACCCAGTACTTC. The full variable domain, with the rest looked up from reference TRBV18 and TRBJ2-5, is NAGVMQNPRHLVRRRGQEARLRCSPMKGHSHVYWYRQLPEEGLKFMVYLQKENIIDESGMPKERFSAEFPKEGPSILRIQQVVRGDSAAYFCASSLRTVGETQYFGPGTRLLVL.

About this clonotype: The junction shows a germline mismatch at one end, possibly a read error. The chain links TRBV2 to TRBJ2-7, with D tentatively TRBD1 (7 bases). Per germline, CDR1 SNHLY and CDR2 FYNNEI. This CDR3 is 12 amino acids long. CDR3 in amino acids: CVSRGESYEQYF. In DNA, the CDR3 is TGTGTCAGCAGGGGGGAATCCTACGAGCAGTACTTC.

The chain links TRBV18 to TRBJ2-5; D perhaps matches TRBD2 (6 bases). The CDR3 runs to 13 residues. Deletions cut 1 base from V and 5 bases from J, with 8 bases between. Germline assignment: CDR1 KGHSH and CDR2 LQKENI. The CDR3 nucleotides read TGTGCCAGCTCACCACTGGAGGGGGAGACCCAGTACTTC. Translating it yields CASSPLEGETQYF.

The chain joins TRBV5-6 to TRBJ1-2; 7 bases are a match to TRBD1. V trimming: 4 bases; J trimming: 1 base; junction bases outside the gene matches: 10. Per germline, CDR1 SGHDT and CDR2 YYEEEE. The CDR3 runs 16 residues. The CDR3 DNA is TGTGCCAGCAGCAGCAGACAGGGCTGGAGTAACTATGGCTACACCTTC. Translation gives CASSSRQGWSNYGYTF. The full variable domain, its missing parts supplied by reference TRBV5-6 and TRBJ1-2, is DAGVTQSPTHLIKTRGQQVTLRCSPKSGHDTVSWYQQALGQGPQFIFQYYEEEERQRGNFPDRFSGHQFPNYSSELNVNALLLGDSALYLCASSSRQGWSNYGYTFGSGTRLTVV.

This clonotype was found a few times. The chain uses TRBV24-1 and TRBJ2-3; TRBD2 aligns across 10 bases. Germline trimming cut 2 bases from V and 3 bases from J; bases unmatched to any gene: 4. Germline CDR1 KGHDR, CDR2 SFDVKD. The CDR3 spans 16 residues. DNA for the CDR3: TGTGCCACCAGTGATTATGAGCGGGGGGGTACAGATACGCAGTATTTT. Protein: CATSDYERGGTDTQYF.

The rearrangement uses TRBV7-9 and TRBJ1-4; TRBD1 matches 7 bases. Germline CDR1 and CDR2: SEHNR and FQNEAQ (reference sequence). V was pared by 3 bases and J by 8 bases, with 6 bases of the junction left unmatched. This CDR3 is built from 14 residues. The CDR3: CASSLVGTDEKLFF. CDR3 nucleotides: TGTGCCAGCAGCTTGGTGGGGACAGACGAAAAACTGTTTTTT.

The chain combines TRBV6-2 or TRBV6-3 with TRBJ2-5; no reliable D call. The V end was cut by 8 bases, the J end by 4 bases, with 11 bases between. Germline CDR1 and CDR2: MNHEY and SVGEGT. The CDR3 contains 12 residues. The CDR3 sequence: CASHSRTETQYF. CDR3 DNA sequence: TGTGCCAGCCACTCACGGACAGAGACCCAGTACTTC.

The chain combines TRBV20-1 with TRBJ2-1, with TRBD2 matching 12 bases. This CDR3 is 16 amino acids long. The V gene's germline CDR1 is DFQATT and CDR2 SNEGSKA (reference sequence). V was clipped by 4 bases and J by 7 bases; unmatched bases: 11. The CDR3 DNA is TGCAGTGCTATCCACCGACTAGCGGGAGCGGGAAATGAGCAGTTCTTC. Encoded protein: CSAIHRLAGAGNEQFF.